A single sample is the source of the 8 T cell receptor beta chains below, sequenced in a study of OX40 agonist ivuxolimab in advanced cancers. Profiling relied on immunoSEQ multiplex PCR, and the TCRdb table lists in-frame clones only, not all of them. Of 65,000 to 80,000 clones in the sample, 86% were seen once. The sample here was CD4+ or CD8+ T cells sorted from blood, taken in a trial of the OX40 agonist ivuxolimab. Receptors were obtained from an adult with an advanced solid tumor such as melanoma, head and neck, liver or kidney cancer.

This rearrangement joins TRBV5-1 to TRBJ2-3, with 7 bases aligning to TRBD2. The CDR3 contains 14 residues. Germline-derived CDR1 and CDR2 are SGHRS and YFSETQ. J lost 6 bases, V lost 4 bases, and 8 bases had no gene match. The CDR3 coding sequence is TGCGCCAGCAGCACCGGACTAGATACCGATACGCAGTATTTT. Protein: CASSTGLDTDTQYF.

The J gene is TRBJ1-2, the V gene TRBV29-1; 8 nucleotides align to TRBD1. The trim removed 1 base at V and 7 bases at J, leaving 8 bases unmatched. The germline CDR1 and CDR2 sequences are SQVTM and ANQGSEA. CDR3 length: 14 residues. CDR3 loop: CSVEAQGAHSGYTF. CDR3 sequence (DNA): TGCAGCGTTGAAGCGCAGGGGGCGCACAGTGGCTACACCTTC.

This chain uses TRBV29-1 with TRBJ2-4; the D gene could be TRBD1 or TRBD2 (6 bases each). The ends were cut back, 3 bases at V and 8 bases at J, with 11 bases in the middle. The length of the CDR3 is 12 residues. CDR1 is SQVTM and CDR2 is ANQGSEA in the germline V gene. The CDR3 loop is CSVEDRGDIQYF. The CDR3 DNA reads TGCAGCGTTGAGGATAGGGGGGACATTCAGTACTTC.

The gene calls are TRBV7-9 and TRBJ2-3, with 9 bases identical to TRBD1. This CDR3 spans 15 amino acids. Trimming at V came to 6 bases and at J to 2 bases, leaving 6 bases not matched to a gene. CDR1 and CDR2 from the germline V gene are SEHNR and FQNEAQ (reference sequence). The chain's CDR3 is CASSSGQGYTDTQYF. The CDR3 nucleotides are TGTGCCAGCAGTTCGGGACAGGGCTACACAGATACGCAGTATTTT.

CDR3: CATHPGTLPMGGYTF. CDR3 DNA: TGTGCCACACATCCCGGGACACTCCCTATGGGTGGCTACACCTTC. The rearrangement links TRBV2 to TRBJ1-2; D possibly corresponds to TRBD1 (6 bases). V was cut by 10 bases and J by 7 bases, with 25 bases left in between. Looked up from germline, CDR1 is SNHLY and CDR2 is FYNNEI. The CDR3 is 15 residues long.

This clone was seen only once. V and J are TRBV7-9 and TRBJ1-1; D possibly corresponds to TRBD1 (5 bases). The CDR3 sequence is 13 residues long. Germline V gene data show CDR1 as SEHNR and CDR2 as FQNEAQ (reference sequence). V gave up 8 bases and J gave up 4 bases, with 14 bases separating them. The DNA of the CDR3 is TGTGCCAGCTGCGCCCAGGGTGGCACTGAAGCTTTCTTT. Amino acid sequence: CASCAQGGTEAFF.

This clone was detected only a few times. V and J are TRBV6-1 and TRBJ2-5; D is unresolved. Trimming cost V 5 bases and J 5 bases, with 12 bases left between them. This CDR3 is 13 amino acids long. CDR1 and CDR2 (germline): MNHNS, SASEGT. The CDR3 sequence is CASSHQSSETQYF. CDR3 bases: TGTGCCAGCAGTCACCAGAGTTCTGAGACCCAGTACTTC.

The chain carries TRBV6-1 and TRBJ2-5; TRBD1 aligns across 7 bases. V gave up 0 bases and J gave up 2 bases; unmatched junction bases: 9. This CDR3 is built from 17 residues. Germline V gene lookup returns CDR1 MNHNS and CDR2 SASEGT. This CDR3 is CASSEAFQGVYQETQYF. The CDR3 region has the DNA TGTGCCAGCAGTGAAGCGTTTCAGGGGGTTTATCAAGAGACCCAGTACTTC.